This TCR beta chain emerged from a study of T cell repertoires and leukemia-associated antigens (dated by TCRdb to between 2017 and 2020). As for the study more broadly: Per sample, about 5.1 to 7 million read pairs and about 3 to 5.0 million effective reads were obtained, for some 16 million effective reads in total. Using in vitro peptide stimulation of healthy T cells, the study set out to figure out what antigen is recognized by a TCR Vbeta21 clone that had previously been found in CML patients.

To note about this clonotype: What this receptor recognizes is not known. Base qualities are not provided; no much larger clone lies one nucleotide away.

Total RNA was extracted from the cultured T cells using TRIzol reagent. TCRbeta libraries were amplified from RNA using 5' rapid amplification of cDNA ends (5'RACE). Library concentration and integrity were checked with Qubit, an Agilent instrument, and quantitative PCR before sequencing. Qualified libraries were sequenced on Illumina HiSeq or MiSeq by a commercial service provider. The paper's data handling went like this. TCR sequences in each sample were identified using MiXCR version 1.8.2. To qualify, a clone needed a CDR3 longer than four amino acids, an in-frame nucleotide length, and no stop codon. An effective read was defined as a read containing the complete CDR3 structure. RT-PCR with 24 Vbeta primers, GeneScan spectratyping, and Sanger sequencing were used to validate expanded clones. In-frame beta chains were kept once TCRdb had trimmed the public reads at Q25 with fastp and called clones with MiXCR. Every entry covers one CDR3 protein and lists the most common genes and DNA from its rows. The V and J calls were not made by the authors but by TCRdb's processing. Recorded for this sample are around 12,000 distinct CDR3 sequences; approximately 39% of them occurred a single time. The top ten clones comprise 30% to 40% of the sample.

CDR1 and CDR2, per the germline V gene, are SGHTA and FQGNSA. The cysteine opens and the phenylalanine closes a CDR3 of 15 amino acids. The kept DNA is CDR3 alone, 45 bases in frame from the first base. V is clipped by 3 bases and J by 4 bases, and the sequence between their germline boundaries is 15 bases long. CD3+ T cells were first rested overnight at 2.5 million to 3 million cells/mL in RPMI 1640 without fetal bovine serum. MACS immunomagnetic beads were used according to the manufacturer's instructions to isolate CD3+ T cells from PBMCs. What the work shows at the level of the full study, not this receptor alone: The antigen specificity and function of the expanded clones were not directly tested, and further investigation of both was required. No significant differences among the four groups were observed in the numbers of Vbeta genes (approximately 60), Jbeta genes (over twelve), VDJ rearrangements, or unique CDR3s.

The TCR comes from a female donor in good health. The sample consisted of CD3+ T cells sorted from blood and cultured. The chain is encoded by TRBV7-2 joined to TRBJ1-1, with an unclear D gene assignment. The CDR3 here reads CASSFPGYWVTEAFF. The nucleotide sequence reads TGTGCCAGCAGCTTTCCGGGGTATTGGGTCACTGAAGCTTTCTTT. The full variable domain, completed from the reference TRBV7-2 and TRBJ1-1 proteins outside the CDR3, reads GAGVSQSPSNKVTEKGKDVELRCDPISGHTALYWYRQSLGQGLEFLIYFQGNSAPDKSGLPSDRFSAERTGGSVSTLTIQRTQQEDSAVYLCASSFPGYWVTEAFFGQGTRLTVV.